Presented here are 12 T cell receptor beta chains from one specimen sequenced in a study of control samples from healthy donors and cancer patients. Measured with immunoSEQ multiplex PCR; TCRdb has only the in-frame clones, and not every one. The sample lists about 70,000 clones; 84% were seen once. The sequenced sample was blood. The receptors come from a man aged 45 to 65 in good health.

The chain uses TRBV2 and TRBJ1-6; 7 nucleotides match TRBD1. The germline CDR1 and CDR2 sequences are SNHLY and FYNNEI. This CDR3 region has 14 residues. J was trimmed by 5 bases and V by 7 bases; bases with no gene match: 5. The CDR3 region has the DNA TGTGCCAGCATATCAGACAGGGATAATTCACCCCTCCACTTT. Protein sequence: CASISDRDNSPLHF.

The chain combines TRBV6-2 or TRBV6-3 with TRBJ2-7; TRBD1 aligns across 10 bases. The germline V gene encodes CDR1 MNHEY and CDR2 SVGEGT. Germline trimming cut 4 bases from V and 5 bases from J; bases unmatched to any gene: 5. The length of the CDR3 is 14 residues. The CDR3 loop is CASSWDRGKDEQYF. CDR3 in DNA: TGTGCCAGCAGTTGGGACAGGGGAAAGGACGAGCAGTACTTC.

This chain uses TRBV6-5 with TRBJ1-5; 7 nucleotides align to TRBD1. Looked up from germline, CDR1 is MNHEY and CDR2 is SVGAGI. The ends lost 5 bases at V and 9 bases at J; junction bases unmatched: 13. The CDR3 has 15 amino acids. The CDR3 is CASSLTGEVSWPQHF. CDR3 bases: TGTGCCAGCAGTCTTACAGGGGAGGTTTCGTGGCCCCAGCATTTT.

This sequence joins TRBV28 and TRBJ2-7, with D perhaps TRBD2 (7 bases). The germline gives CDR1 MDHEN, CDR2 SYDVKM. The V and J ends lost 3 bases and 3 bases respectively, with 12 bases between them. This CDR3 has 14 amino acids. CDR3 coding DNA: TGTGCCAGCAGTTTCGAGGGGGGGTTCTACGAGCAGTACTTC. Translated, it gives CASSFEGGFYEQYF.

V usage is TRBV7-3 and J usage is TRBJ2-2; 8 bases match TRBD2. V shed 5 bases, J shed 2 bases, and the junction held 7 bases outside the gene matches. The CDR3 spans 16 residues. The germline V gene has CDR1 SGHTA and CDR2 FQGTGA. For the CDR3, the DNA is TGTGCCAGCAGCCCTCGGGGGGGGCCTAACACCGGGGAGCTGTTTTTT. Its translation is CASSPRGGPNTGELFF.

Points on this clone: The germline gene is not matched at one end of the junction; a read error may be the cause. The chain combines TRBV7-7 with TRBJ2-2; 8 bases fit TRBD1. Germline lookup yields CDR1 SSHAT and CDR2 FNYEAQ (reference sequence). The CDR3 totals 16 residues. Written as DNA, the CDR3 is TGTGCTAGCAGCCCCTGGGACAGGCCGAACACCGGGGAGCTGTTTTTT. Translated, it gives CASSPWDRPNTGELFF.

This clone turned up a few times. V and J are TRBV27 and TRBJ2-7; D remains ambiguous. Trimming took 2 bases from V and 4 from J, leaving 6 bases between them. CDR3 length: 12 amino acids. From germline, CDR1 is MNHEY and CDR2 SMNVEV (reference sequence). The CDR3 here is CASSLPMYEQYF. The CDR3 DNA reads TGTGCCAGCAGTTTACCCATGTACGAGCAGTACTTC.

The CDR3 DNA reads as TGTGCCAGCAGCCCGGGACAGGACAGTTCACCCCTCCACTTT. It codes for CASSPGQDSSPLHF. This chain uses TRBV5-6 with TRBJ1-6; TRBD1 aligns across 8 bases. The CDR3 runs to 14 residues. Germline V lookup: CDR1 SGHDT, CDR2 YYEEEE. After removal of 4 bases from V and 9 bases from J, the junction contained 6 bases not matched to a gene.

The rearrangement links TRBV28 to TRBJ1-4, with D unresolved. This CDR3 has 12 amino acids. The V end was cut by 2 bases, the J end by 9 bases, with 7 bases between. Germline CDR1 and CDR2: MDHEN and SYDVKM. The CDR3 nucleotides read TGTGCCAGCAGTTTAGGGTTGAAAAAACTGTTTTTT. Residues: CASSLGLKKLFF.

This chain uses TRBV10-3 with TRBJ2-1, with 12 nucleotides matching TRBD2. V lost 6 bases and J lost 2; bases outside the gene matches: 5. Germline CDR1 reads ENHRY; CDR2 reads SYGVKD. The CDR3 loop spans 16 amino acids. In DNA, the CDR3 is TGTGCCATCAGGACTAGCGGGAGAGGTGCCTACAATGAGCAGTTCTTC. This gives the protein CAIRTSGRGAYNEQFF.

This chain joins TRBV29-1 and TRBJ2-1; 8 bases match TRBD2. Germline loops: CDR1 SQVTM, CDR2 ANQGSEA. The V segment lost 7 bases and the J segment 7 bases; nucleotides outside the gene matches: 3. The CDR3 loop spans 11 amino acids. The CDR3 DNA is TGCAGCGCGGGAGGGAGTAATGAGCAGTTCTTC. Translated, it gives CSAGGSNEQFF.

This rearrangement joins TRBV16 to TRBJ1-5; possible D gene TRBD1, 6 bases. Trimming stripped 2 bases from V and 7 bases from J, with 12 bases between. This CDR3 comprises 14 residues. Germline CDR1 KGHSY, CDR2 FQNENV. The CDR3 DNA is TGTGCCAGCAGCCAAAACAGGGACGACCAGCCCCAGCATTTT. It yields the protein CASSQNRDDQPQHF.